The source of this T cell receptor (beta chain) is a study of blood T cell repertoires in COVID-19. Overall study: Sources were T cells, B-cell-depleted T cells, or PBMCs; the material itself was cDNA or gDNA.

The CDR3 sequence is 13 residues long. V lost 4 bases and J 10 bases, leaving 15 bases between the germline ends. Germline-derived CDR1 and CDR2 are SGHNT and YYREEE (reference sequence). Authors' data handling: Amplification of reference gene primers provided the estimated nucleated cell counts. Repertoires were generated with immunoSEQ multiplex PCR, while TCRdb's copy carries only in-frame clones and drops some. The DNA was the basis for D and trimming; V, J and clone size are from that table. The sample lists around 100,000 clones, 91% seen once, with roughly 4.5% in the top ten. Sequencing was carried out using peripheral blood. The V call is TRBV5-4, the J call TRBJ2-1; D remains ambiguous. The receptor was isolated from a man between 18 and 35 years old with acute or convalescent COVID-19. The CDR3 DNA reads as TGTGCCAGCAGCCTGGGCCCTTCAGAAGAGCAGTTCTTC. Encoded protein: CASSLGPSEEQFF.